This T cell receptor beta chain is drawn from a study of blood T cell repertoires in COVID-19. As for the study in general: Acute and convalescent COVID-19 specimens originated in the United States, Italy and Spain. Sources were T cells, B-cell-depleted T cells, or PBMCs; the material itself was cDNA or gDNA.

In the source study's methods: Quantification of nucleated cells was approximated via reference gene primer amplification. Repertoires were generated with immunoSEQ multiplex PCR, while TCRdb's copy carries only in-frame clones and drops some. That table is the source of V, J and clone size, and D and trimming were worked out from the DNA. The table lists tens of thousands of clones, around 88% of them singletons, with almost 7% in the top ten. CDR3 length equals 13 residues. From germline, CDR1 is SGHRS and CDR2 YFSETQ. Trimming took off 4 bases at V and 3 bases at J, with 9 bases between the two ends.

Input material: peripheral blood. This rearrangement joins TRBV5-1 to TRBJ2-3, with D perhaps TRBD1 (6 bases). This receptor was obtained from a woman of 80 years or more with acute or convalescent COVID-19. The CDR3 loop is CASSPQGTDTQYF. DNA for the CDR3: TGCGCCAGCAGCCCACAGGGTACAGATACGCAGTATTTT.